Ten or more counts support the clone carrying this T cell receptor (beta chain). Antigen unknown. At one end the junction does not follow the germline gene, possibly because of a read error. This sample was included in a study of metastatic and nonmetastatic thyroid tumors. Looking at the study overall: Patients with malignant and benign thyroid disease provided blood and tumor or nodule tissue, whose repertoires were compared.

CDR1 and CDR2 from the germline V gene are MDHEN and SYDVKM. The length of the CDR3 is 14 residues. All patients were treatment-naive before thyroid surgery. Authors' methods: The study built a papillary thyroid cancer distant-metastasis classifier from CDR3 differences across clinicopathological groups. TCRdb called clones again from the PCR reads with MiXCR. For this entry, the V and J calls and clone size follow TCRdb and not the study's own pipeline. The sample holds over 13,000 clones, about 25% seen once. Findings and limits, study-wide: Malignant thyroid tumors reportedly exceeded benign nodules significantly in TCR beta diversity, with the difference appearing in blood and tumor.

Sequencing input: blood. The rearrangement joins TRBV28 to TRBJ2-5; D not resolved. This receptor was taken from a female donor with papillary thyroid cancer or a benign thyroid nodule (not recorded which). Some clones in this sample may be carry-over from other donors' samples. The CDR3 here is CASSPNTEQEAQYF. The DNA for the CDR3 is TGTGCCAGCAGTCCTAATACAGAACAAGAGGCCCAGTACTTC.